This TCR beta chain was obtained from a study of cytomegalovirus exposure and HLA in healthy donors. Study-wide results and caveats: A previous analysis found most TCR beta V segments productive roughly 87% or roughly 30% of the time. The presence/absence work took it that sequencing depth was about the same across donors.

Primers for the PCR totalled 60 Vbeta and 13 Jbeta. This table comes from immunoSEQ multiplex PCR, and its TCRdb copy is limited to in-frame clones, with some not included. In the table there are about 140,000 clones, over 75% of which are singletons. Note on this clone: Its cognate antigen is unknown.

The CDR3 is 13 amino acids. Germline CDR1 reads MNHEY; CDR2 reads SMNVEV (reference sequence). Sequenced sample: PBMCs. The receptor was derived from a woman in her fifties or sixties in good health and CMV-seropositive. V and J are TRBV27 and TRBJ2-5; possible D gene TRBD2, 6 bases. The DNA end is more similar to TRBJ2-7, so the J call may be wrong. The CDR3 DNA reads TGTGCCAGCAGTTTAAGGGAGGACTACGAGCAGTACTTC. Protein product: CASSLREDYEQYF.